The entry below describes one T cell receptor beta chain. Repertoires were generated with immunoSEQ multiplex PCR, while TCRdb's copy carries only in-frame clones and drops some. The data contain around 170,000 clones, 84% of them singletons. V was trimmed by 5 bases and J by 1 base, leaving 14 bases between them. Germline V lookup: CDR1 LNHDA, CDR2 SQIVND (reference sequence). The CDR3 is 16 amino acids. The data derive from a study of blood T cell repertoires in COVID-19. Individuals aged roughly 18 to 90 years were recruited from approximately 24 US areas. The study assigned cohorts using participant-reported clinical history. Recovery meant two consecutive negative NP/OP PCR tests, professional clearance, or resolved symptoms.

Source material: PBMCs or T cells enriched from blood (not recorded which). V usage is TRBV19 and J usage is TRBJ2-2; weak D call: TRBD1 (6 bases). This receptor was taken from a man aged 50 to 59 who had recovered from COVID-19. In DNA form, the CDR3 reads TGTGCCAGTAGTTGGGGGCAGGGGCGGAACACCGGGGAGCTGTTTTTT. It yields the protein CASSWGQGRNTGELFF.